Listed below are T cell receptor beta chains from one sample, sequenced in a study of graft-versus-host responses after intestinal transplantation. TCRdb keeps only in-frame clones here, not all; method: immunoSEQ multiplex PCR. In the table there are about 29,000 clones, 85% to 95% of which are singletons. The sample here was PBMCs, taken around 63 days after intestinal transplant. Every receptor here comes from a human patient who received an intestinal transplant, so some T cells may come from the graft donor. Each CDR3 is given with its conserved first and last residue. The D gene is left open where the match is weak. Where a row states a size, it is once, few, many or the class of an expanded clone; other rows omit it.

TRBJ2-5,TRBV11-2,NA,NA,TGTGCCAGCAGCTTAGTCCCTTCCCAAGAGACCCAGTACTTC,CASSLVPSQETQYF
TRBJ2-3,TRBV6-6,NA,TRBD2,TGTGCCAGCAGTGGACTAGCTTACGATACGCAGTATTTT,CASSGLAYDTQYF
TRBJ1-5,TRBV9,once,NA,TGTGCCAGCAGCACAGCGGGCGTTGGGCTTGGCAATCAGCCCCAGCATTTT,CASSTAGVGLGNQPQHF
TRBJ1-1,TRBV4-1,NA,TRBD1,TGCGCCAGCAGCCAAGATCCCCTTTGGAGGAGGGGGCTGAACACTGAAGCTTTCTTT,CASSQDPLWRRGLNTEAFF
TRBJ1-4,TRBV4-1,NA,NA,TGCGCCAGCAGCCAAGTTCATTTGGTAAATGAAAAACTGTTTTTT,CASSQVHLVNEKLFF
TRBJ2-3,TRBV10-2,NA,NA,TGCGCCAGCATCCCGACAGGAAGCACAGATACGCAGTATTTT,CASIPTGSTDTQYF
TRBJ2-1,TRBV11-2,NA,NA,TGTGCCAGCAGCTTCCCAGTAAGTCCCTATGAGCAGTTCTTC,CASSFPVSPYEQFF
TRBJ1-6,TRBV5-4,NA,NA,TGTGCCAGCAGCTGGGGGGCGGGTCCAGGGCCTAATTCACCCCTCCACTTT,CASSWGAGPGPNSPLHF
TRBJ2-1,TRBV15,NA,TRBD2,TGTGCCACCAGCAGACTGGGAACTAGCGGGAGGGAAGGAACCTACAATGAGCAGTTCTTC,CATSRLGTSGREGTYNEQFF
TRBJ1-1,TRBV6-1,NA,NA,TGTGCCAGCAGTTTGTTGGGGTACACTGAAGCTTTCTTT,CASSLLGYTEAFF
TRBJ1-3,TRBV7-8,NA,NA,TGTGCCAGTGGGGGGGGTAGGAGTGGAAACACCATATATTTT,CASGGGRSGNTIYF
TRBJ1-2,TRBV7-9,NA,TRBD1,TGTGCCAGCAGCTTAGGTGGCGAACGAGGGACAGGGTTCGGAGGCTACACCTTC,CASSLGGERGTGFGGYTF
TRBJ1-1,TRBV30,NA,NA,TGTGCCTGGAGTAGGGGGGACACAATAACTGAAGCTTTCTTT,CAWSRGDTITEAFF
TRBJ1-1,TRBV7-7,NA,TRBD1,TGTGCCAGCAGCCCGCTACAGGGGGCTCACACTGAAGCTTTCTTT,CASSPLQGAHTEAFF
TRBJ1-6,TRBV6-4,once,NA,TGTGCCAGCAGTGTGGACGGGATTAATTCACCCCTCCACTTT,CASSVDGINSPLHF
TRBJ1-5,TRBV19,NA,NA,TGTGCCAGTAGTATTATCGGAAATCAGCCCCAGCATTTT,CASSIIGNQPQHF
TRBJ2-2,TRBV13,NA,NA,TGTGCCAGCAGCTTAATTTCACATTCCGGGGAGCTGTTTTTT,CASSLISHSGELFF
TRBJ2-7,TRBV2,NA,NA,TGTGCCTCCTACCGACTCGGAGAGGACGAGCAGTACTTC,CASYRLGEDEQYF
TRBJ2-3,TRBV30,NA,TRBD1,TGTGCCTGGTACAGGGGAGTCACAGATACGCAGTATTTT,CAWYRGVTDTQYF
TRBJ1-2,TRBV7-9,NA,NA,TGTGCCAGCAGCTTCACAGATAACTATGGCTACACCTTC,CASSFTDNYGYTF
TRBJ1-1,TRBV27,NA,NA,TGTGCCAGCAGTTCCGAGACAGGCGTGAACACTGAAGCTTTCTTT,CASSSETGVNTEAFF
TRBJ2-1,TRBV28,once,NA,TGTGCCAGCAGTTTTTCCTACTACAATGAGCAGTTCTTC,CASSFSYYNEQFF
TRBJ1-4,TRBV7-9,NA,NA,TGTGCCAGCAGCTTCGAGATATATAATGAAAAACTGTTTTTT,CASSFEIYNEKLFF
TRBJ2-1,TRBV10-2,NA,TRBD2,TGCGCCAGCAGTTCCACTCGACTAGCGACAATCAGGGATGAGCAGTTCTTC,CASSSTRLATIRDEQFF
TRBJ1-5,TRBV28,few,NA,TGTGCCAGCAGTACCCGGGACGGCCTAAACAATCAGCCCCAGCATTTT,CASSTRDGLNNQPQHF
TRBJ2-7,TRBV6-6,NA,TRBD1,TGTGCCAGCAGTTACACGGTCCGGGACAGGGACTACGAGCAGTACTTC,CASSYTVRDRDYEQYF
TRBJ1-3,TRBV4-3,once,NA,TGCGCCAGCAGCCGAGACCCAACCTTCGGAAACACCATATATTTT,CASSRDPTFGNTIYF
TRBJ2-5,TRBV30,once,NA,TGTGCCTGGAATTGGAAGACAGGTGAAGTAGAGACCCAGTACTTC,CAWNWKTGEVETQYF
TRBJ2-3,TRBV28,NA,TRBD2,TGTGCCAGCAGTTTGGGGCTAGCGGGGTTCACAGATACGCAGTATTTT,CASSLGLAGFTDTQYF
TRBJ1-2,TRBV6-5,NA,NA,TGTGCCAGCAGTTACTTGTCGGGGTTGAGTGGCTACACCTTC,CASSYLSGLSGYTF
TRBJ1-4,TRBV9,NA,NA,TGTGCCAGCAGCGTAGAGGTCGGCGAGGGTGAAAAACTGTTTTTT,CASSVEVGEGEKLFF
TRBJ1-1,TRBV29-1,once,TRBD1,TGCAGCGTTGAACGACAGGGGGGAACTGAAGCTTTCTTT,CSVERQGGTEAFF
TRBJ2-5,TRBV6-5,few,TRBD1,TGTGCCAGCAGTCCCGGGACAGGGGGCCAAGAGACCCAGTACTTC,CASSPGTGGQETQYF
TRBJ2-5,TRBV5-4,NA,NA,TGTGCCAGCAGACCAAAAGGAGGGGGCCCCGGGGAGCAGTACTTC,CASRPKGGGPGEQYF
TRBJ2-2,TRBV29-1,NA,NA,TGCAGCGTTCATTTTGTCGGGGAGCTGTTTTTT,CSVHFVGELFF
TRBJ2-3,TRBV15,NA,TRBD1,TGTGCCACCAGCCCAATCGGGACAGGCACAGATACGCAGTATTTT,CATSPIGTGTDTQYF
TRBJ1-6,TRBV7-9,NA,NA,TGTGCCAGCAGCTTAGCATCTCGGGGTAATTCACCCCTCCACTTT,CASSLASRGNSPLHF
TRBJ2-1,TRBV6-1,NA,TRBD2,TGTGCCAGCGGTGGACTAGCGGGGGTCTACAATGAGCAGTTCTTC,CASGGLAGVYNEQFF
TRBJ2-3,TRBV7-9,NA,NA,TGTGCCAGCAGCTTACGGGAAGGAGCTAGCACAGATACGCAGTATTTT,CASSLREGASTDTQYF
TRBJ2-5,TRBV7-8,NA,TRBD2,TGTGCCAGCAGCTTAGATTCTAGCGGGAGCATCGGAGAGACCCAGTACTTC,CASSLDSSGSIGETQYF
TRBJ2-5,TRBV28,NA,NA,TGTGCCAGCAGGGTTTACGACAGCCAAGAGACCCAGTACTTC,CASRVYDSQETQYF
TRBJ2-7,TRBV4-2,few,NA,TGTGCCAGCAGCCAAGGAAGGGGGGGGCCGGGGGAGCAGTACTTC,CASSQGRGGPGEQYF
TRBJ2-5,TRBV28,NA,TRBD1,TGTGCCAGCACCATTGGGACAGGGGGATCTGGAGAGACCCAGTACTTC,CASTIGTGGSGETQYF
TRBJ1-1,TRBV7-9,NA,TRBD1,TGTGCCAGCAGCTCTCTGGGGGGACAGGGGTTTTTTGAAGCTTTCTTT,CASSSLGGQGFFEAFF
TRBJ2-3,TRBV13,NA,NA,TGTGCCAGCAGCTCCCGGGGGGCTGTAATAACAGATACGCAGTATTTT,CASSSRGAVITDTQYF
TRBJ2-2,TRBV6-4,NA,NA,TGTGCCAGCAGTGATAGCGAGGGCGGGGAGCTGTTTTTT,CASSDSEGGELFF
TRBJ2-7,TRBV30,NA,TRBD1,TGTGCCTGGAGGGAATCAGGGGACAGGCGCTACGAGCAGTACTTC,CAWRESGDRRYEQYF
TRBJ2-1,TRBV30,NA,NA,TGTGCCTCGCTTGAACTTAATGAGCAGTTCTTC,CASLELNEQFF
TRBJ1-6,TRBV7-9,NA,TRBD1,TGTGCCAGCAGCTTAGAGAGACAGGGGGTCAATAATTCACCCCTCCACTTT,CASSLERQGVNNSPLHF
TRBJ1-4,TRBV30,NA,NA,TGTGCCTGGAGTGTTGAAAGCTTTAATGAAAAACTGTTTTTT,CAWSVESFNEKLFF
TRBJ2-7,TRBV28,NA,TRBD1,TGTGCCAGCAGTTTAAGGGACAGCTCCTACGAGCAGTACTTC,CASSLRDSSYEQYF
TRBJ1-2,TRBV19,NA,NA,TGTGCCAGTACCCCGGGGGTCTATGGCTACACCTTC,CASTPGVYGYTF
TRBJ1-1,TRBV7-9,once,NA,TGTGCCAGCAGCTCAAAGGGGTATGGAAACACTGAAGCTTTCTTT,CASSSKGYGNTEAFF
TRBJ1-6,TRBV9,NA,TRBD1,TGTGCCAGCAGCGTAGCTTCAGGGGGAAACTCACCCCTCCACTTT,CASSVASGGNSPLHF
TRBJ1-1,TRBV6-5,NA,TRBD1,TGTGCCAGCAGTTATCCAGGGGGTAACACTGAAGCTTTCTTT,CASSYPGGNTEAFF